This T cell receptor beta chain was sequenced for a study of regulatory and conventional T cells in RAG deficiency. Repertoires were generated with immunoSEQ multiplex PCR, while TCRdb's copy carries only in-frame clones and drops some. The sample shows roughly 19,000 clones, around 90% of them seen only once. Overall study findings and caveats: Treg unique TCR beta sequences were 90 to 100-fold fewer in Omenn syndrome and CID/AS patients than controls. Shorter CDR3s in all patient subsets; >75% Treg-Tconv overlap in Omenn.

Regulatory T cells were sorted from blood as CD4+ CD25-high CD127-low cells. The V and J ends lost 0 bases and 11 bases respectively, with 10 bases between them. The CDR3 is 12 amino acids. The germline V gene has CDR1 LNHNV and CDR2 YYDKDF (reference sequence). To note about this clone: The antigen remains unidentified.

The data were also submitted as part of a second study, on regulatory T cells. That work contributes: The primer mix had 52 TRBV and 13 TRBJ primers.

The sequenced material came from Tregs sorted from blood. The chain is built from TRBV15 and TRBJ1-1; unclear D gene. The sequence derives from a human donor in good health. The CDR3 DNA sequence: TGTGCCACCAGCAGAGATGAACTTATTGCTTTCTTT. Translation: CATSRDELIAFF.